The present entry profiles one TCR beta chain with its context. Its target is unknown. Extracted RNA was reverse transcribed into cDNA, the sequencing template. Only in-frame clones appear in the TCRdb table, and some are missing; sequencing was by immunoSEQ multiplex PCR. In the table there are about 120,000 clones, 50% to 55% of which are singletons. This sample is drawn from a study of CD8+ T cells in alopecia areata. Study context: Oral tofacitinib, 5 to 10 mg twice daily, was given in an open-label trial. Tofacitinib exposure lasted 6 to 18 months, followed by 6 months off drug. Regarding the study as a whole: It was lesional scalp, especially alopecia totalis/universalis, that showed higher clonality than normal scalp.

This sample's treatment: oral pan-JAK inhibitor, 5-10 mg twice daily. CDR1 is SGHAT and CDR2 is FQNNGV in the germline V gene. V was cut by 1 base and J by 9 bases, with 4 bases left in between. This CDR3 has 12 residues. The chain uses TRBV11-2 and TRBJ1-6, with D hard to call. The sequences come from CD4+ T cells sorted from blood, collected at week 4, from a patient treated with tofacitinib. This receptor was identified in a human donor with alopecia areata. CDR3 amino acids: CASSLGSSPLHF. The CDR3 nucleotides read TGTGCCAGCAGCTTAGGGAGTTCACCCCTCCACTTT. Full variable domain (remainder filled in from reference TRBV11-2 and TRBJ1-6): EAGVAQSPRYKIIEKRQSVAFWCNPISGHATLYWYQQILGQGPKLLIQFQNNGVVDDSQLPKDRFSAERLKGVDSTLKIQPAKLEDSAVYLCASSLGSSPLHFGNGTRLTVT.